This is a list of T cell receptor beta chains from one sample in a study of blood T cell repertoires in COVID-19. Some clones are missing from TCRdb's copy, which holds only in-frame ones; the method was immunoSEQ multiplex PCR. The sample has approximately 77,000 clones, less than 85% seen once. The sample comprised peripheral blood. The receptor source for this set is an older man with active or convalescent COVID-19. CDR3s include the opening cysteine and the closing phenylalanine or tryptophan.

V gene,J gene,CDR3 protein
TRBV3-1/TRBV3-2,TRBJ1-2,CASSQDLQDSANYGYTF
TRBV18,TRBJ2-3,CASSLSGSSLSTDTQYF
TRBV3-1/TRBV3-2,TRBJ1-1,CASSPSGHTEAFF
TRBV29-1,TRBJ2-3,CSVRRAADTQYF
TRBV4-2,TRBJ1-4,CASSQGYGQNEKLFF
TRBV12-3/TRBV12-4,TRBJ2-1,CATDRTSGNEQFF
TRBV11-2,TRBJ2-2,CASSLVRERNTGELFF
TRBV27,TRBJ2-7,CASSFRVPTRVAGFNEQYF
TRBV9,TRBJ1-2,CASSTHRDGYTF
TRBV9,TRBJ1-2,CASSVGQDWGYTF
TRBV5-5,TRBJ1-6,CASSLISSSYNSPLHF
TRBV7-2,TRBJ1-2,CASSPTGRDGANYGYTF
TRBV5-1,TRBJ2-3,CASSSFAAGGLLTQYF
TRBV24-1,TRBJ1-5,CATSPQEGAWNQPQHF
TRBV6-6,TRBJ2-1,CASSQTTSGEQFF
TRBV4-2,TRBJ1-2,CASSQDRGGGYTF
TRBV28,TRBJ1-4,CASSFDSIGEKLFF
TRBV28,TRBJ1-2,CASSFDGANYGYTF
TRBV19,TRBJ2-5,CASSIGGMQETQYF
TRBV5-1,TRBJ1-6,CASTWGGATSNSPLHF
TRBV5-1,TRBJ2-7,CASSFKTVGEQYF
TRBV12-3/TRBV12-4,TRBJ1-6,CASSLRVPPLHF
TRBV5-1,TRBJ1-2,CASSLERPSNYGYTF